The 20 T cell receptor beta chains below come from one sample, sequenced in a study of blood T cells in healthy people across ages. Using a J-beta primer mix together with a sample-barcoded 5' primer, a second PCR was run for 7 to 11 cycles. TCRdb reprocessed the 5' RACE reads via MiXCR and lists one record per CDR3 protein. The sample carries 550,000 to 600,000 distinct CDR3 sequences, 47% recorded once. The sample was blood. Receptors were obtained from a man older than 75 in good health.

The chain couples TRBV9 to TRBJ1-2; D might be TRBD1 (6 bases). The CDR3 covers 15 residues. With 4 bases removed from V and 2 bases from J, the gap between germline ends came to 15 bases. Germline values: CDR1 SGDLS, CDR2 YYNGEE. The CDR3 reads CASSPAAGQNYGYTF. CDR3 DNA sequence: TGTGCCAGCAGCCCCGCTGCGGGACAAAACTATGGCTACACCTTC.

The chain carries TRBV15 and TRBJ1-3, with D unresolved. Germline values: CDR1 LNHNV, CDR2 YYDKDF (reference sequence). The CDR3 length is 15 residues. V was trimmed by 5 bases and J by 1 base, leaving 12 bases between them. The CDR3 is CATSPHLGSGNTIYF. CDR3 nucleotides: TGTGCCACCAGCCCACATCTAGGGTCTGGAAACACCATATATTTT.

This clonotype has only a few counts. V usage is TRBV7-9 and J usage is TRBJ1-1; D unresolved. CDR1 is SEHNR and CDR2 is FQNEAQ in the germline V gene (reference sequence). V gave up 2 bases and J gave up 0 bases, with 10 bases separating them. The CDR3 covers 15 residues. This CDR3 reads CASSLNGDMNTEAFF. The CDR3, as DNA: TGTGCCAGCAGCTTAAATGGTGACATGAACACTGAAGCTTTCTTT.

This rearrangement joins TRBV20-1 to TRBJ2-1; 11 bases line up with TRBD2. V lost 6 bases, J lost 4 bases, and 8 bases stayed unmatched. The CDR3 runs to 15 residues. CDR1 DFQATT and CDR2 SNEGSKA come from the germline V gene (reference sequence). CDR3 DNA: TGCAGTGCCGGGCTAGCGGGAGGTTCTTACAATGAGCAGTTCTTC. It encodes CSAGLAGGSYNEQFF.

The J gene is TRBJ2-1, the V gene TRBV29-1; weak D call: TRBD2 (6 bases). V lost 7 bases and J lost 0, with 16 bases in between. The CDR3 is made up of 15 amino acids. CDR1 is SQVTM and CDR2 is ANQGSEA in the germline V gene. The CDR3 spells CSGLASASSYNEQFF. CDR3 in DNA: TGCAGCGGCCTCGCTAGCGCCAGCTCCTACAATGAGCAGTTCTTC.

There are a few counts of this clonotype. The chain employs TRBV6-4 and TRBJ1-6; D is uncertain. CDR1 is MRHNA and CDR2 is SNTAGT in the germline V gene. The CDR3 totals 13 residues. The ends were cut back, 4 bases at V and 9 bases at J, with 10 bases in the middle. The DNA of the CDR3 is TGTGCCAGCAGTGTGTCCAAGGGTTCACCCCTCCACTTT. As protein: CASSVSKGSPLHF.

This chain joins TRBV2 and TRBJ2-4, with 8 bases that match TRBD1. The DNA end is a closer match to TRBJ2-5, so the J assignment may be wrong. This CDR3 contains 15 residues. The germline gives CDR1 SNHLY, CDR2 FYNNEI. This CDR3 is CASSGLSRGLETQYF. The CDR3 nucleotides are TGTGCCAGCAGTGGATTAAGCAGGGGGCTGGAGACCCAGTACTTC.

This chain connects TRBV15 to TRBJ2-7; 7 bases match TRBD2. The length of the CDR3 is 17 residues. The junction had 13 bases not matched to a gene; V was cut back by 3 bases and J by 2 bases. Germline CDR1 is LNHNV and CDR2 is YYDKDF (reference sequence). CDR3 residues: CATSRWGGTQRTYEQYF. The DNA of the CDR3 is TGTGCCACCAGCAGGTGGGGGGGGACCCAGAGAACCTACGAGCAGTACTTC.

This clonotype was seen more than once but under ten times. The chain recombines TRBV7-2 with TRBJ2-3, with a weak D call TRBD1 (5 bases). CDR3 length equals 17 residues. In germline, CDR1 is SGHTA, CDR2 FQGNSA. V gave up 1 base and J gave up 5 bases, with 19 bases separating them. CDR3 in amino acids: CASSLVFAQGSIDTQYF. The CDR3, as DNA: TGTGCCAGCAGCTTAGTGTTCGCGCAGGGCAGTATAGATACGCAGTATTTT.

The sample holds a few counts of this clonotype. The chain recombines TRBV10-3 with TRBJ2-1; 9 bases fit TRBD2. Germline V gene sequence: CDR1 ENHRY, CDR2 SYGVKD. The CDR3 runs 16 residues. The trim removed 3 bases at V and 7 bases at J, leaving 10 bases unmatched. The CDR3 is CAISESGGRAENEQFF. The CDR3 nucleotides are TGTGCCATCAGTGAATCTGGCGGGAGGGCCGAAAATGAGCAGTTCTTC.

In nucleotides, the CDR3 is TGTGCCAGCAGCTCGGTCCAGGGCAGCATTCAGTACTTC. It yields the protein CASSSVQGSIQYF. This chain connects TRBV7-8 to TRBJ2-4; weak D call: TRBD1 (5 bases). V shed 4 bases and J shed 9 bases, with 13 bases lying between them. This CDR3 has 13 residues. In germline, CDR1 is SGHVS, CDR2 FQNEAQ. The complete variable domain, with remaining parts taken from reference TRBV7-8 and TRBJ2-4, reads GAGVSQSPRYKVAKRGQDVALRCDPISGHVSLFWYQQALGQGPEFLTYFQNEAQLDKSGLPSDRFFAERPEGSVSTLKIQRTQQEDSAVYLCASSSVQGSIQYFGAGTRLSVL.

V usage is TRBV30 and J usage is TRBJ2-7; 12 nucleotides agree with TRBD1. The trim removed 6 bases at V and 2 bases at J, leaving 2 bases unmatched. CDR1 GTSNPN and CDR2 SVGIG come from the germline V gene (reference sequence). The CDR3 length is 13 residues. CDR3 nucleotides: TGTGCCTGTGGGACAGGGGGCCCCTACGAGCAGTACTTC. Encoded protein: CACGTGGPYEQYF.

This clonotype was counted a few times. The J gene is TRBJ2-6, the V gene TRBV29-1; tentative D call: TRBD1 (6 bases). Germline loops: CDR1 SQVTM, CDR2 ANQGSEA. Trimming pared 1 base from V and 4 bases from J, leaving 14 bases between. The CDR3 has 16 amino acids. DNA of the CDR3: TGCAGCGTTGAAGCAACCTCAGGGGTCGGGGCCAACGTCCTGACTTTC. Its protein is CSVEATSGVGANVLTF.

The rearrangement joins TRBV4-2 to TRBJ2-2, with D possibly TRBD2 on 6 matching bases. This CDR3 comprises 14 residues. Germline V gives CDR1 LGHNA, CDR2 YNFKEQ. With 0 bases removed from V and 6 bases from J, the gap between germline ends came to 8 bases. The CDR3 nucleotides read TGTGCCAGCAGCCAAGATGGGGGGTCCGGGGAGCTGTTTTTT. It is translated as CASSQDGGSGELFF.

Only a few counts were recorded for this clonotype. One junction end disagrees with the germline gene, perhaps due to a read error. The chain couples TRBV6-6 to TRBJ2-7, with D maybe TRBD2 (6 bases). Germline V lookup: CDR1 MNHNY, CDR2 SVGAGI (reference sequence). CDR3 size: 11 residues. CDR3 sequence: CVSKSGLEQYF. Here the CDR3 DNA reads TGTGTCAGCAAAAGCGGGCTTGAGCAGTACTTC.

The V and J genes are TRBV10-3 and TRBJ1-6, with D tentatively TRBD1 (6 bases). The CDR3 sequence is 14 residues long. Germline loops: CDR1 ENHRY, CDR2 SYGVKD. The germline V and J ends were trimmed by 6 bases and 10 bases, with 16 bases remaining between them. CDR3 DNA sequence: TGTGCCATCAGCAAGGGGGGGGAACGGTCACCCCTCCACTTT. This sequence encodes CAISKGGERSPLHF.

Only a few counts were recorded for this clonotype. This chain links TRBV7-2 with TRBJ2-1; 10 bases align to TRBD2. The CDR3 runs to 15 residues. The trim removed 1 base at V and 6 bases at J, leaving 3 bases unmatched. The germline V gene encodes CDR1 SGHTA and CDR2 FQGNSA. CDR3 sequence (DNA): TGTGCCAGCAGCTTAGTCAGCGGGAGGGTCAATGAGCAGTTCTTC. This sequence encodes CASSLVSGRVNEQFF.

This chain uses TRBV29-1 with TRBJ2-7, with a tentative D call TRBD2 (6 bases). This CDR3 spans 14 amino acids. Germline CDR1 SQVTM, CDR2 ANQGSEA. Trimming removed 6 bases from V and 3 bases from J, with 18 bases in between. The CDR3 DNA sequence: TGCAGCGTCGCCCGGGGGACGGGTGTCTACGAGCAGTACTTC. It specifies CSVARGTGVYEQYF.

This chain connects TRBV7-2 to TRBJ2-2; 7 nucleotides match TRBD2. The germline V gene encodes CDR1 SGHTA and CDR2 FQGNSA. V lost 5 bases, J lost 7 bases, and 7 bases stayed unmatched. This CDR3 region has 14 residues. The CDR3 is CASSPTSRLGELFF. In DNA, the CDR3 is TGTGCCAGCAGCCCGACTAGCAGGCTCGGGGAGCTGTTTTTT. The full variable domain, completed using reference TRBV7-2 and TRBJ2-2, is GAGVSQSPSNKVTEKGKDVELRCDPISGHTALYWYRQSLGQGLEFLIYFQGNSAPDKSGLPSDRFSAERTGGSVSTLTIQRTQQEDSAVYLCASSPTSRLGELFFGEGSRLTVL.

The sample holds one count of this clonotype. This chain connects TRBV12-3 or TRBV12-4 to TRBJ2-3; tentatively, D is TRBD1 or TRBD2 (5 bases each). V was shortened by 9 bases and J by 13 bases, with 20 bases between the two germline ends. The CDR3 spans 12 residues. In DNA form, the CDR3 reads TGTGCCAGTGAGGGGATCACAGATATGGAGTATTTT. Protein: CASEGITDMEYF.